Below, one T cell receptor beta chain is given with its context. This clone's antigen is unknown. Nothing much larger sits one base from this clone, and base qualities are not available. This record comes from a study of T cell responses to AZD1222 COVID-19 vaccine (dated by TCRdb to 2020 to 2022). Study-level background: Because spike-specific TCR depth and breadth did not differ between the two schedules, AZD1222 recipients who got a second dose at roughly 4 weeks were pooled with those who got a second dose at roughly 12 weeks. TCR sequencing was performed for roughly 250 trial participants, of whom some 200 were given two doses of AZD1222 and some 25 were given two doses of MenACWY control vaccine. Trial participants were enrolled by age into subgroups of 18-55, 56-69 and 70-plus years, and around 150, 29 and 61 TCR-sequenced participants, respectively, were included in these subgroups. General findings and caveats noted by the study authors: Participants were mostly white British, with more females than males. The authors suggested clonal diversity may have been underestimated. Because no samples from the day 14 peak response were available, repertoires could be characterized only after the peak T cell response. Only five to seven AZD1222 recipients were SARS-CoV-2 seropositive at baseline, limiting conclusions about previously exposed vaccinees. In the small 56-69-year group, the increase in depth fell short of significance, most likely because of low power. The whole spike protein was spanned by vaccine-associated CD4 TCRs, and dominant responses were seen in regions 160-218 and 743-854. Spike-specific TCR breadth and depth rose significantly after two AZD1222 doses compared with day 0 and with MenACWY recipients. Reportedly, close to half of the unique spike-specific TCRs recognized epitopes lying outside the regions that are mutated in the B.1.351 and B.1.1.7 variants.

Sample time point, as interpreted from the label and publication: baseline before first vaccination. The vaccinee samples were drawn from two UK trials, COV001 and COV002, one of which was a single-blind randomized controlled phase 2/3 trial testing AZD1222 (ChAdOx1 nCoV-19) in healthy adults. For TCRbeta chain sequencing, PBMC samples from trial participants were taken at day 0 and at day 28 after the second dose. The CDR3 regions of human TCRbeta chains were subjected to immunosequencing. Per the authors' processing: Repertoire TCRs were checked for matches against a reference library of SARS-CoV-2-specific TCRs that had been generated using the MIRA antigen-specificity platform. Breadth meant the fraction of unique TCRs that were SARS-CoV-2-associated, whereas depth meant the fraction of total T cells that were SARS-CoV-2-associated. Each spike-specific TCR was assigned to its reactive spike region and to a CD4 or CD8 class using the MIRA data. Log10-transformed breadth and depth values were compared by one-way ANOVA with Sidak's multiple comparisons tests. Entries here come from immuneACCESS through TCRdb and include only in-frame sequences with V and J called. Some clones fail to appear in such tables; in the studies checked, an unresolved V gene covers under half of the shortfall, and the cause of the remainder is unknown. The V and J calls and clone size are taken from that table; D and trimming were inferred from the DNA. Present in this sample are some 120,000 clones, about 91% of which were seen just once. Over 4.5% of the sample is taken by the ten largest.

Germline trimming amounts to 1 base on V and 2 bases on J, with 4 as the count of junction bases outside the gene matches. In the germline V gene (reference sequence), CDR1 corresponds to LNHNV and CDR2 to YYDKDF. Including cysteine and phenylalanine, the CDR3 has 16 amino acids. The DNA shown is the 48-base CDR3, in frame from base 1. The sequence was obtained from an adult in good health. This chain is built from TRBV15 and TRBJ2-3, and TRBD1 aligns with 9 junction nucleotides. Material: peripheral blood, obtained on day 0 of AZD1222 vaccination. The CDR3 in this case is CATSRAGTGITDTQYF. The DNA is TGTGCCACCAGCAGAGCCGGGACAGGGATCACAGATACGCAGTATTTT.